Detailed here is one T cell receptor (beta chain). No antigen is known for it. 13 Jbeta primers and 60 Vbeta primers were used for the PCR. Generated by immunoSEQ multiplex PCR, the TCRdb table keeps only in-frame clones and is missing some. Among fewer than 200,000 clones listed, approximately 80% were seen once. These data are taken from a study of cytomegalovirus exposure and HLA in healthy donors. Overall study: Among the 350 to 400 donors who were genotyped, about 80% fell in the genetic ancestry cluster that is associated with self-reported Caucasian donors.

After removal of 3 bases from V and 3 bases from J, the junction contained 19 bases not matched to a gene. This CDR3 is built from 19 residues. The germline V gene encodes CDR1 KGHSH and CDR2 LQKENI. Study-wide results and caveats: Beyond CMV serostatus, there was no information to go on about immune exposure. It was reported that the classifier diagnosed cytomegalovirus status with high specificity and sensitivity in both the original and validation cohorts. In a later analysis, CMV-associated beta chains were mostly HLA-associated, it appeared.

This sequence originates from a man between 18 and 29 years old in good health and CMV-seropositive. Sequences were obtained from PBMCs. The V and J genes are TRBV18 and TRBJ2-7, with 8 bases lining up with TRBD2. The CDR3 reads CASSPGGADSSWKFYEQYF. The CDR3 DNA follows: TGTGCCAGCTCACCCGGGGGGGCGGACAGCTCATGGAAGTTCTACGAGCAGTACTTC.